The 17 T cell receptor beta chains below all came from one sample that was sequenced in a study of post-analysis software for immune sequencing data. Overall study results and limits: Several TRBV segments (TRBV5-6, TRBV5-1 and TRBV20-1 among them) occurred more frequently in patients than in controls.

Each TCR beta cDNA library carried unique molecular identifiers. Each CDR3 protein gets one entry after TCRdb re-called the PCR reads with MiXCR. Among 600,000 to 700,000 distinct CDR3 sequences listed, 59% were seen once. Antigens for these TCRs are unknown. Sequenced sample: blood. These receptors originate from a girl aged 2-10 years with multiple sclerosis.

This clonotype was detected only a few times. The chain employs TRBV20-1 and TRBJ2-7; TRBD1 matches 12 bases. Germline assignment: CDR1 DFQATT and CDR2 SNEGSKA (reference sequence). The CDR3 extends over 15 amino acids. The CDR3 loop reads CSLARLGTGGHEQYF. In DNA form, the CDR3 reads TGCTCTCTCGCCCGCCTCGGGACAGGGGGCCACGAGCAGTACTTC.

The genes are TRBV4-3 and TRBJ2-3; 10 bases are shared with TRBD2. The CDR3 covers 15 residues. J was trimmed by 5 bases and V by 4 bases; bases with no gene match: 6. CDR1 is LGHNA and CDR2 is YSLEER in the germline V gene. The CDR3 DNA is TGCGCCAGCAGCCTCTATTGGACTAGCGGAGATACGCAGTATTTT. Translating gives CASSLYWTSGDTQYF.

The rearrangement joins TRBV20-1 to TRBJ2-3; D remains ambiguous. The V and J ends lost 0 bases and 4 bases respectively, with 11 bases between them. Germline CDR1 DFQATT, CDR2 SNEGSKA (reference sequence). The CDR3 totals 14 residues. CDR3 sequence: CSARDWASADTQYF. DNA for the CDR3: TGCAGTGCTAGAGATTGGGCGTCCGCAGATACGCAGTATTTT.

The chain carries TRBV14 and TRBJ1-4; perhaps TRBD1 as D (5 bases). V lost 4 bases and J 0 bases, leaving 15 bases between the germline ends. This CDR3 contains 17 residues. Germline V gives CDR1 SGHDN, CDR2 FVKESK. CDR3 loop: CASSPLEGAPTNEKLFF. CDR3 in DNA: TGTGCCAGCAGCCCTCTGGAAGGGGCCCCAACTAATGAAAAACTGTTTTTT.

The rearrangement uses TRBV3-1 and TRBJ1-2, with D perhaps matching TRBD1 (5 bases). Per the germline V gene, CDR1 is LGHDT and CDR2 is YNNKEL (reference sequence). Trimming removed 1 base from V and 8 bases from J, with 14 bases in between. The CDR3 consists of 14 residues. Here the CDR3 DNA reads TGTGCCAGCAGCCAAGCCCGGGATCAGGGCGGCTACACCTTC. Its protein is CASSQARDQGGYTF.

CDR3: CSARAPRLAGASRVTDTQYF. The CDR3 DNA follows: TGCAGTGCTAGAGCCCCACGGCTAGCGGGAGCTTCGAGGGTCACAGATACGCAGTATTTT. The V and J genes are TRBV20-1 and TRBJ2-3; 10 bases align to TRBD2. Germline CDR1 reads DFQATT; CDR2 reads SNEGSKA (reference sequence). This CDR3 is built from 20 residues. J was trimmed by 2 bases and V by 1 base; bases with no gene match: 18.

This clonotype turned up a few times. This chain uses TRBV18 with TRBJ2-1, with 8 bases aligning to TRBD1. Looked up from germline, CDR1 is KGHSH and CDR2 is LQKENI. This CDR3 has 14 amino acids. V lost 2 bases, J lost 6 bases, and 3 bases stayed unmatched. This chain's CDR3 is CASSPSTGGNEQFF. DNA of the CDR3: TGTGCCAGCTCACCATCCACAGGGGGCAATGAGCAGTTCTTC.

The chain carries TRBV28 and TRBJ2-1, with D perhaps matching TRBD1 (5 bases). The V and J ends lost 2 bases and 2 bases respectively, with 28 bases between them. This CDR3 is built from 21 residues. CDR1 and CDR2 from the germline V gene are MDHEN and SYDVKM. The chain's CDR3 is CASSLVGHWGQGSSTYNEQFF. The DNA for the CDR3 is TGTGCCAGCAGTTTAGTAGGTCATTGGGGCCAGGGTAGCTCGACCTACAATGAGCAGTTCTTC.

The chain couples TRBV20-1 to TRBJ1-1; TRBD1 matches at 7 bases. The CDR3 extends over 15 amino acids. CDR1 DFQATT and CDR2 SNEGSKA come from the germline V gene (reference sequence). V was pared by 4 bases and J by 0 bases, with 8 bases of the junction left unmatched. The CDR3 DNA sequence: TGCAGTGCTACCAGGACAGGCGACATGAACACTGAAGCTTTCTTT. Encoded protein: CSATRTGDMNTEAFF.

V and J are TRBV7-7 and TRBJ2-1; 7 bases match TRBD2. Germline CDR1 reads SSHAT; CDR2 reads FNYEAQ (reference sequence). The CDR3 covers 13 residues. CDR3 residues: CASGPRENNEQFF. The CDR3 bases are TGTGCTAGCGGCCCGCGGGAGAACAATGAGCAGTTCTTC.

This sequence joins TRBV9 and TRBJ1-5; D unclear. The CDR3 contains 13 residues. The germline CDR1 and CDR2 sequences are SGDLS and YYNGEE. Trimming removed 4 bases from V and 10 bases from J, with 15 bases in between. CDR3: CASSIGSREPQHF. The CDR3 coding sequence is TGTGCCAGCAGCATAGGGTCCCGGGAACCCCAGCATTTT. Drawing the rest from reference TRBV9 and TRBJ1-5, the complete variable domain is DSGVTQTPKHLITATGQRVTLRCSPRSGDLSVYWYQQSLDQGLQFLIQYYNGEERAKGNILERFSAQQFPDLHSELNLSSLELGDSALYFCASSIGSREPQHFGDGTRLSIL.

V and J are TRBV7-9 and TRBJ1-1; D is unresolved. Germline V gene data show CDR1 as SEHNR and CDR2 as FQNEAQ (reference sequence). The CDR3 is 11 residues long. Trimming left V 2 bases short and J 10 bases short, with 8 bases between. CDR3 DNA: TGTGCCAGCAGCTTATCTTTTCGAGCTTTCTTT. Protein product: CASSLSFRAFF. The variable domain in full, completed from reference TRBV7-9 and TRBJ1-1, reads DTGVSQNPRHKITKRGQNVTFRCDPISEHNRLYWYRQTLGQGPEFLTYFQNEAQLEKSRLLSDRFSAERPKGSFSTLEIQRTEQGDSAMYLCASSLSFRAFFGQGTRLTVV.

This clonotype was picked up a small number of times. This chain connects TRBV29-1 to TRBJ1-2; 8 bases line up with TRBD1. The CDR3 length is 16 residues. The V gene's germline CDR1 is SQVTM and CDR2 ANQGSEA. The V gene end was trimmed by 2 bases and the J gene end by 0 bases; junction bases not matched to a gene: 8. CDR3 DNA: TGCAGCGTTGAAAAATGGACAGGGACCGCTAACTATGGCTACACCTTC. It translates to CSVEKWTGTANYGYTF.

The chain links TRBV7-3 to TRBJ2-5, with TRBD1 identical over 7 bases. The CDR3 is 16 amino acids. Per germline, CDR1 SGHTA and CDR2 FQGTGA. The V gene end was trimmed by 1 base and the J gene end by 4 bases; junction bases not matched to a gene: 9. This CDR3 reads CASSLIASQGRETQYF. The CDR3 bases are TGTGCCAGCAGCTTAATTGCTTCACAGGGGAGAGAGACCCAGTACTTC.

The V gene is TRBV6-6, the J gene TRBJ2-3, with 11 bases matching TRBD2. Germline CDR1 is MNHNY and CDR2 is SVGAGI (reference sequence). The CDR3 runs to 16 residues. The ends lost 4 bases at V and 2 bases at J; junction bases unmatched: 5. The CDR3 DNA reads TGTGCCAGCAGTTCACTAGCGGGGGACGCCACAGATACGCAGTATTTT. This translates into CASSSLAGDATDTQYF.

This chain joins TRBV11-2 and TRBJ2-5; D possibly matches TRBD1 or TRBD2 (5 bases each). The V gene lost 5 bases and the J gene lost 3 bases, with 16 bases spanning the gap. Per germline, CDR1 SGHAT and CDR2 FQNNGV. The CDR3 extends over 15 amino acids. Here the CDR3 DNA reads TGTGCCAGCAGCCCGTTAAGGGGAGCAGAAGAGACCCAGTACTTC. Translated, it gives CASSPLRGAEETQYF.

This sequence joins TRBV28 and TRBJ2-1; 8 bases agree with TRBD1. Germline V gene sequence: CDR1 MDHEN, CDR2 SYDVKM. V shed 4 bases and J 10 bases; nucleotides not matched to a gene: 9. The CDR3 covers 14 residues. The CDR3 sequence is CASSSLQGVGEQFF. In nucleotides, the CDR3 is TGTGCCAGCAGTTCTCTACAGGGGGTGGGGGAGCAGTTCTTC.